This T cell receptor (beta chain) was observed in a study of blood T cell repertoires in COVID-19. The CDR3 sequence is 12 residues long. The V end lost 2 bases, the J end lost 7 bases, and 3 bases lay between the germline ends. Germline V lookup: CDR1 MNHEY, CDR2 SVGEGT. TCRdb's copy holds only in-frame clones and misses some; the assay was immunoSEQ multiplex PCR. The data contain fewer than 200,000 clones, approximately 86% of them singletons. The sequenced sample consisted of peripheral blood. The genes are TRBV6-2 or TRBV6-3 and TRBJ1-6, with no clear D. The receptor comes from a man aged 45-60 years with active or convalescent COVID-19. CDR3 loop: CASSYVNSPLHF. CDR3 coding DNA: TGTGCCAGCAGTTACGTAAATTCACCCCTCCACTTT.